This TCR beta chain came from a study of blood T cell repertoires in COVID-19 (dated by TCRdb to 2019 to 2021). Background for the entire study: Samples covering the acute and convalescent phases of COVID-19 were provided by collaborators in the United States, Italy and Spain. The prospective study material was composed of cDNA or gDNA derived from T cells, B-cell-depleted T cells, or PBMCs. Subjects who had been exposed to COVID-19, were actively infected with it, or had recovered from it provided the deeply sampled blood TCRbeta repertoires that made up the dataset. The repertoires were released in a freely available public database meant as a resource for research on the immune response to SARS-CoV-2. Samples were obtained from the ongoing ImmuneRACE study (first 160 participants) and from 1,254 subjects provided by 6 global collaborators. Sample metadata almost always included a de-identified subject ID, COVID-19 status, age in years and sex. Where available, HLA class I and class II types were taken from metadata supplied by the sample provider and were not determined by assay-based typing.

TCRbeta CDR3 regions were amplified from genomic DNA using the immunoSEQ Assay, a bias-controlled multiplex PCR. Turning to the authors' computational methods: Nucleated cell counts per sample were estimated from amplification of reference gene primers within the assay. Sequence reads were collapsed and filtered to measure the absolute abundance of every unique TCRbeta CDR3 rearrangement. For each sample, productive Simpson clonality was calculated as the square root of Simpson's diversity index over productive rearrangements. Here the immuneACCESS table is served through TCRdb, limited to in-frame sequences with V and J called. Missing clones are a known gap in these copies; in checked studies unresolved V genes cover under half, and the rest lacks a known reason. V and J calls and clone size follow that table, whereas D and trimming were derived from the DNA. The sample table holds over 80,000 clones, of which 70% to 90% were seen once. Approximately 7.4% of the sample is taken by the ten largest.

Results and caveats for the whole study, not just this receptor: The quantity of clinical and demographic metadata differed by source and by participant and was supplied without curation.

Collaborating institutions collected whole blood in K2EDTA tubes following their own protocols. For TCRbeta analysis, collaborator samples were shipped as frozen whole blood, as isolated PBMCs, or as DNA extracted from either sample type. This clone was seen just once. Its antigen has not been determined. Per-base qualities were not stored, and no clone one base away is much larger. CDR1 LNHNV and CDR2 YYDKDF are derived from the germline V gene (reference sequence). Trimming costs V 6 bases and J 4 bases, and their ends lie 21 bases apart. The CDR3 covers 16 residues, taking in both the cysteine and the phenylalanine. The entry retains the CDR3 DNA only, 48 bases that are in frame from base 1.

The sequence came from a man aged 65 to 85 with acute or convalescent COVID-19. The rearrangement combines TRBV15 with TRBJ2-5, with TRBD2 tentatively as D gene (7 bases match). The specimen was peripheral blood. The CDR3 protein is CATRKRTGGRSETQYF. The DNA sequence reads TGTGCCACCAGGAAGCGCACGGGGGGCCGGTCAGAGACCCAGTACTTC. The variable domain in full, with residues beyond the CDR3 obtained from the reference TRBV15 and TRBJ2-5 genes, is DAMVIQNPRYQVTQFGKPVTLSCSQTLNHNVMYWYQQKSSQAPKLLFHYYDKDFNNEADTPDNFQSRRPNTSFCFLDIRSPGLGDTAMYLCATRKRTGGRSETQYFGPGTRLLVL.